This T cell receptor beta chain came from a study of metastatic and nonmetastatic thyroid tumors. There were no patients who had received any treatment before thyroid surgery. V was shortened by 4 bases and J by 6 bases, with 11 bases between the two germline ends. Germline lookup yields CDR1 KGHDR and CDR2 SFDVKD. This CDR3 comprises 13 residues. Through MiXCR, TCRdb re-clonotyped the PCR reads. The data hold approximately 17,000 clones, with 20% to 30% observed a single time. This TCR derives from a female donor with papillary thyroid cancer or a benign thyroid nodule (not recorded which). Some clones in this sample may be carry-over from other donors' samples. The chain has TRBV24-1 and TRBJ1-2; unclear D gene. The sample consisted of adjacent normal tissue. DNA for the CDR3: TGTGCCACCAGTGACCGAATGGAGGATGGCTACACCTTC. The encoded protein is CATSDRMEDGYTF.